The entry below describes one T cell receptor (beta chain). The antigen it recognizes is unknown. Base qualities are not at hand, and no much larger clone is one base apart. Looking up the germline V gene yields CDR1 SGHDT and CDR2 YYEEEE. There are 13 amino acids in the CDR3, from cysteine to phenylalanine inclusive. The read is trimmed to its CDR3 DNA, 39 bases read in frame from base 1. Cut back by 2 bases and 7 bases, the V and J ends lie 12 bases apart. The sample is drawn from a study of cytomegalovirus exposure and HLA in healthy donors (dated by TCRdb to about 2017). Regarding the research as a whole: An earlier analysis of roughly 500 of the donors reported approximately 300 Gb of sequence data and around 110 million unique TCR beta sequences from approximately 180 million T cells. An early release that covered 500 to 800 HLA-typed donors contained around 300 gigabases of sequencing data and tens of millions of unique TCR sequences. Among the approximately 420 genotyped donors, approximately 82% belonged to the genetic ancestry cluster associated with self-reported Caucasian donors. The aim of the study was to test whether cataloging public T cell receptors could identify signatures of past pathogen exposure. Using immunosequencing, the study profiled T cell repertoires from around 670 subjects and related those repertoires to cytomegalovirus serostatus. Along with the roughly 710-subject first cohort, a separate validation cohort of some 130 different subjects was used. High-throughput TCR immunosequencing, statistical association of individual TCRs with disease status, and machine learning were combined to predict cytomegalovirus infection status. A later analysis re-examined previously published TCR beta repertoires from about 670 donors and added high-resolution HLA genotyping to investigate patterns of TCR occurrence. Rather than using new phenotypic data, the later analysis identified candidate immune exposures from TCR beta sequences and from how often those sequences occurred across donors. In an earlier analysis of over 550 of the donors, high-throughput TCR beta sequencing was used to judge whether each TCR beta V gene segment behaved as functional or pseudogenic. Donor age, sex, ethnicity and CMV serostatus were compiled together with the repertoire data. In a later genetic analysis, genome-wide SNP genotypes for about three fifths of the roughly 670 donors were used, and that subset was treated as a discovery cohort. Every repertoire in the discovery cohort had been generated on one and the same sequencing platform. Class I and class II HLA loci were covered by the typing at four-digit resolution. Typing coverage differed by locus: A, B, C, DRB1 and DQB1 were typed in roughly 620-630 donors, DQA1 in roughly 500, DPA1 in some 600, and DPB1 in roughly 450. Several DR-DQ haplotypes were handled as single units for association and clustering, since linkage in the cohort was strong. Among some 400 genotyped donors of the cohort, an average of roughly 230,000 unique TCR beta nucleotide sequences was sequenced per donor, of which about 18% were non-productive. Points the paper makes about the study in general: Broadly in line with IMGT annotations, most TCR beta V segments showed up in productive rearrangements about 87% or about 30% of the time in an earlier analysis of around 600 of the donors. A later analysis found that TCR association rates varied across HLA loci, with DRB1 alleles showing the most associated TCRs and HLA-C alleles the fewest. In a later analysis, HLA-associated TCR beta chains were found to be more clonally expanded and to have lower generation probabilities than equally common non-associated chains. Linkage disequilibrium might explain the correlated functional status among segregating V segments, but an unknown experimental factor could not be ruled out. A later analysis reported that several top co-occurrence clusters appeared linked to parvovirus B19, influenza, CMV and Epstein-Barr virus. According to the authors, the approach could potentially be generalized to other disease states and immunological phenotypes. The classifier was reported to diagnose cytomegalovirus status with high specificity and sensitivity in both the original cohort and the validation cohort. Presence/absence analyses assumed roughly uniform sequencing depth across donors, an assumption that may not hold. While some public TCRs were present in many individuals, most TCR sequences turned up only very rarely across donors. In the study, about 150 TCR beta chains were listed as associated with cytomegalovirus. A group of highly shared sequence variants was considered likely to be a technical artifact of the sequencing pipeline. According to a later analysis, most CMV-associated TCR beta chains appeared to be HLA-restricted, and the HLA associations seemed to be driven largely by CMV exposure. When HLA alleles, especially DR and DQ, strongly co-occurred, attributing TCR associations to individual alleles was difficult. Seventeen rarely observed V segments, including chromosome 9 orphons, were excluded from the earlier analysis of about 500 of the donors because counts were too low. In a later genetic analysis, fewer N-insertions in productive TCRs were reported among donors in an Asian-associated ancestry cluster than the approximately 630-donor mean. Because HLA typing was missing for some donors at each locus, association tests included only the typed subset. A later analysis associated about 17,000 TCR beta sequences with specific HLA alleles at a false discovery rate of 0.05. A further reported finding was that TCR beta sequences accurately predicted the HLA-A and HLA-B alleles for most subjects in the first cohort. In a later genetic analysis, a missense DCLRE1C variant was associated with V-gene and J-gene trimming of TCR beta chains, and the association was replicated in an independent cohort. A few of the identified cytomegalovirus-associated TCR beta chains were confirmed in vitro to be specific for cytomegalovirus antigens. Only TCR beta chains were sequenced in this cohort, and the absence of alpha or paired-chain data limited detectable features. The 87-base-pair reads could not distinguish some IMGT-functional V segments, including TRBV6-2 and TRBV6-3, so those segments were excluded. The only immune exposure information available for the cohort was CMV serostatus.

Preparation of the library involved the immunoSEQ multiplex PCR assay. For the multiplex PCR, a mixture combining 60 forward primers for TCR Vbeta segments and 13 reverse primers for TCR Jbeta segments was used. A multiplex PCR assay on genomic DNA amplified the CDR3 region of rearranged TCR beta genes. The Illumina HiSeq System was used to sequence the amplified TCR beta libraries as 87-base-pair reads. The authors' analysis ran thus. In a later analysis, some 80 million unique TCR beta chains were counted across the approximately 640 repertoires, and around 10 million of these chains were shared by at least two donors. A nearest-neighbor algorithm error-corrected the raw reads and collapsed the reads into unique sequences, merging closely related sequences to remove PCR and sequencing errors. Alignment of CDR3 sequences to IMGT reference sequences was used to assign V, D and J gene segments. For a sequence to be retained, a match of at least six nucleotides to both a V gene segment and a J gene segment was required. A rearrangement counted as productive if the CDR3 had no stop codons and remained in frame with V and J, and every other rearrangement counted as non-productive. Following IMGT convention, CDR3 was defined as the stretch from the second conserved V-encoded cysteine up to the conserved J-encoded phenylalanine. Sequences without an unambiguous match to a single V gene segment were excluded from the earlier analysis of a few hundred of the donors. An earlier analysis of just under 600 of the donors called V segments functional above 56.7% productive rearrangements and segregating when the between-donor standard deviation exceeded 5%. A statistical classification framework was developed to diagnose cytomegalovirus status using the catalog of TCR beta chain sequences. A later analysis assigned V and J genes by comparing TCR nucleotide sequences with IMGT/GENE-DB human TR gene sequences. A later analysis assigned CDR3 sequences and most-parsimonious VDJ recombination scenarios with the TCRdist pipeline. In a later analysis, each TCR beta chain was defined by its CDR3 amino acid sequence together with its V-gene family, and reads lacking a unique V-gene family were excluded. A later analysis removed several hundred highly shared, low-generation-probability nucleotide sequences to deal with suspected cross-contamination and a sequencing artifact. A later analysis calculated a clonal expansion index for each public chain from normalized within-repertoire ranks of inferred template counts. Generation probabilities in a later analysis came from a VDJ recombination model fitted to out-of-frame rearrangements, and those results were checked against IGoR. In a later analysis, hypergeometric tests were used to score TCR-TCR, TCR-HLA and TCR-CMV co-occurrence, with a repertoire-size bias correction applied to TCR pairs. To estimate false discovery rates, a later analysis permuted the HLA or CMV assignments 20 times. In a later analysis, co-occurring TCRs were grouped using DBSCAN, and TCRdist sequence similarity was added for clustering within HLA-allele-positive subsets. Repertoires with fewer than 30,000 or more than 120,000 public chains were left out of co-occurrence clustering, as were a handful of repertoires with anomalous nucleotide sharing. As stored in TCRdb, this immuneACCESS dataset retains in-frame rearrangements with V and J assigned. A fraction of the clones does not appear; measured against another copy, unresolved V genes explain less than half of the discrepancy, and the remainder lacks a known reason. V, J and clone size derive from that table, while D and trimming were established from the DNA sequence. The sample table lists under 200,000 clones, around 85% of them with a count of one. The ten largest clones capture roughly 1.9% of the sample.

The cohort comprised hundreds of healthy bone marrow donors. All cohort members were sampled while nominally healthy, although unrecorded immune exposures were likely present. Of the approximately 670 cohort members, around 310 had a positive CMV serostatus and 350 to 450 had a negative one, while no CMV serostatus was recorded for the donor. A peripheral blood sample was provided by each donor, and peripheral blood mononuclear cells were used for TCR beta sequencing. Genomic DNA was extracted from the blood cell samples with the Qiagen DNeasy Blood Extraction Kit. The receptor comes from a human donor in good health. The material sequenced was PBMCs. The rearrangement combines TRBV5-6 with TRBJ1-2, with no reliable assignment of the D segment. The encoded CDR3 is CASSFSRVSGYTF. The DNA sequence is TGTGCCAGCAGCTTTTCGCGAGTAAGTGGCTACACCTTC. With all but the CDR3 taken from the reference TRBV5-6 and TRBJ1-2 genes, the full variable domain is: DAGVTQSPTHLIKTRGQQVTLRCSPKSGHDTVSWYQQALGQGPQFIFQYYEEEERQRGNFPDRFSGHQFPNYSSELNVNALLLGDSALYLCASSFSRVSGYTFGSGTRLTVV.